The rows below give T cell receptor beta chains drawn from one sample of a study of spatial heterogeneity in lung cancer. TCRdb reprocessed the 5' RACE reads with MiXCR, giving one entry per CDR3 protein. The sample comprises fewer than 3,000 distinct CDR3 sequences, approximately 4.5% of which are singletons, and roughly a sixth rests with the top ten. The specimen comprised lung tumor tissue, sampled at surgery. These receptors all come from a female donor with early-stage non-small cell lung cancer. The CDR3 runs from the conserved cysteine through the conserved F or W. The order of the fields is clone size, J gene, D gene, V gene, CDR3 DNA, CDR3 protein. The D gene is left open where the match is weak. Size tells how often a clone was seen (once, few, many) or the class of an expanded clone, and some rows leave it out.

>medium-sized|TRBJ2-2|.|TRBV29-1
TGCAGCGTGCGGGTCTTCGCGAACACCGGGGAGCTGTTTTTT
CSVRVFANTGELFF
>many|TRBJ2-5|.|TRBV5-1
TGCGCCAGCAGCTTCGCCACCCAAGAGACCCAGTACTTC
CASSFATQETQYF
>medium-sized|TRBJ2-2|TRBD1|TRBV4-3
TGCGCCAGCAGCCAAGATGGACAGGGCCACGGGGAGCTGTTTTTT
CASSQDGQGHGELFF
>medium-sized|TRBJ2-1|.|TRBV29-1
TGCAGCGTTGAGACGGCAGGGGGGTACAATGAGCAGTTCTTC
CSVETAGGYNEQFF
>medium-sized|TRBJ2-7|.|TRBV24-1
TGTGCCACCCTTACCGGGACCGCTTCCTACGAGCAGTACTTC
CATLTGTASYEQYF
>medium-sized|TRBJ1-4|TRBD1|TRBV5-1
TGCGCCAGCCGGACAGGGCTTAATGAGCTTAATGAAAAACTGTTTTTT
CASRTGLNELNEKLFF
>medium-sized|TRBJ2-7|.|TRBV20-1
TGCAGTGCTTCGGACATATCAAGCTCCTACGAGCAGTACTTC
CSASDISSSYEQYF
>medium-sized|TRBJ2-7|.|TRBV28
TGTGCCAGCAGGGGTCTCGACGAGCAGTACTTC
CASRGLDEQYF
>medium-sized|TRBJ2-5|TRBD2|TRBV5-1
TGCGCCAGCAGCGTGACTAGCGCCAGAGAGACCCAGTACTTC
CASSVTSARETQYF
>medium-sized|TRBJ1-5|TRBD1|TRBV28
TGTGCCAGCAGTCTAGGGGGGGACAGTCAGCCCCAGCATTTT
CASSLGGDSQPQHF
>medium-sized|TRBJ2-5|.|TRBV28
TGTGCCAGCAGTTTGATAGGGATAAGCCAAGAGACCCAGTACTTC
CASSLIGISQETQYF
>medium-sized|TRBJ2-7|.|TRBV2
TGTGCCAGCAGTGGTGTTGTCGAGCAGTACTTC
CASSGVVEQYF
>medium-sized|TRBJ2-5|.|TRBV20-1
TGCAGTGCTAGAGATGGCCAGGCGGCACAAGAGACCCAGTACTTC
CSARDGQAAQETQYF
>many|TRBJ2-3|.|TRBV12-3/TRBV12-4
TGTGCCAGCAGTTTCTTCGGGGGCGTGAGGACAGATACGCAGTATTTT
CASSFFGGVRTDTQYF
>many|TRBJ1-2|.|TRBV18
TGTGCCAGCTCACAAAGACAAGATGGCTACACCTTC
CASSQRQDGYTF
>medium-sized|TRBJ1-5|.|TRBV20-1
TGCAGTGCTAATGGAGGGTCCGGAGGCAATCAGCCCCAGCATTTT
CSANGGSGGNQPQHF
>large|TRBJ1-4|TRBD1|TRBV20-1
TGCAGTGCTCCGGGACAGGCTGAAAAACTGTTTTTT
CSAPGQAEKLFF
>medium-sized|TRBJ2-7|TRBD1|TRBV6-5
TGTGCCAGCAGTAACAGGGGGCCCTACGAGCAGTACTTC
CASSNRGPYEQYF
>medium-sized|TRBJ2-5|TRBD1|TRBV4-3
TGCGCCAGCAGCCAAACAGGGGATATGGCCCAGTACTTC
CASSQTGDMAQYF
>many|TRBJ1-5|.|TRBV20-1
TGCAGTGCTCCGCGGACGGCCGAGGGGCCCCAGCATTTT
CSAPRTAEGPQHF
>.|TRBJ2-2|TRBD1|TRBV12-3/TRBV12-4
TGTGCCAGCAGTACCTCAGGGGGCGTGTACACCGGGGAGCTGTTTTTT
CASSTSGGVYTGELFF
>medium-sized|TRBJ1-5|TRBD1|TRBV28
TGTGCCAGCAGTATGACAGGGGATCAGCCCCAGCATTTT
CASSMTGDQPQHF
>medium-sized|TRBJ1-2|.|TRBV4-1
TGCGCCAGCAGCCAAGTGGTCCCACGAAAAGACTATGGCTACACCTTC
CASSQVVPRKDYGYTF
>large|TRBJ1-5|.|TRBV6-5
TGTGCCAGCTATACCGTACCGGGGGGCAATCAGCCCCAGCATTTT
CASYTVPGGNQPQHF
>medium-sized|TRBJ1-6|TRBD1|TRBV2
TGTGCCAGCACCCTCCAGACAGGGCATAATTCACCCCTCCACTTT
CASTLQTGHNSPLHF
>medium-sized|TRBJ1-5|TRBD1|TRBV20-1
TGCAGTGCTAGTACAGGGGGGCATAGCAATCAGCCCCAGCATTTT
CSASTGGHSNQPQHF
>medium-sized|TRBJ2-5|.|TRBV6-5
TGTGCCAGCAGGGTGGGGCTCGGGAGAGAGACCCAGTACTTC
CASRVGLGRETQYF
>many|TRBJ2-1|TRBD2|TRBV12-3/TRBV12-4
TGTGCCACCCCCCCGACTAGCGCTGTGGTCTGGCAGTTCTTC
CATPPTSAVVWQFF
>medium-sized|TRBJ2-1|TRBD2|TRBV6-2/TRBV6-3
TGTGCCAGCAGACAAAGCGGGGGGACCTACAATGAGCAGTTCTTC
CASRQSGGTYNEQFF
>.|TRBJ2-1|.|TRBV10-3
TGTGCCAGGGGGGGACAGGACAATGAGCAGTTCTTC
CARGGQDNEQFF
>many|TRBJ2-7|.|TRBV9
TGTGCCAGCAGCGTAGAACCGAAGGCGGAGCAGTACTTC
CASSVEPKAEQYF
>many|TRBJ2-2|TRBD1|TRBV5-1
TGCGCCAGCAGCCGAGGGACAGGGTCCGGGGAGCTGTTTTTT
CASSRGTGSGELFF
>large|TRBJ1-2|TRBD1|TRBV6-2/TRBV6-3
TGTGCCAGCAGCCTACAGGGGTTGAACTATGGCTACACCTTC
CASSLQGLNYGYTF
>.|TRBJ2-1|.|TRBV20-1
TGCAGTGCGAACGGACAGAACAATGAGCAGTTCTTC
CSANGQNNEQFF
>many|TRBJ2-1|TRBD1|TRBV7-2
TGTGCCAGCAGCTTAGACAGGGGCGATGAGCAGTTCTTC
CASSLDRGDEQFF
>few|TRBJ2-2|.|TRBV2
TGTGCCAGCAGTGTTCCCCAGGGCCCACGCACTAACACCGGGGAGCTGTTTTTT
CASSVPQGPRTNTGELFF
>medium-sized|TRBJ2-7|TRBD2|TRBV6-1
TGTGCCAGCAGTGAAGGAGTTAGCGGGGGCCCCTACGAGCAGTACTTC
CASSEGVSGGPYEQYF
>large|TRBJ2-3|TRBD2|TRBV20-1
TGCAGTGCTAGGGCTGCTAGCGGGGTAGACGATACGCAGTATTTT
CSARAASGVDDTQYF
>many|TRBJ2-2|TRBD1|TRBV5-4
TGTGCCAGCAGCAAACAGGGGGACACCGGGGAGCTGTTTTTT
CASSKQGDTGELFF
>many|TRBJ2-7|TRBD1|TRBV20-1
TGCAGTGCTTTACCCGGACAGGTCCGCTCCTACGAGCAGTACTTC
CSALPGQVRSYEQYF
>medium-sized|TRBJ2-3|TRBD2|TRBV12-3/TRBV12-4
TGTGCCAGCAGTTTCGGACTAGCGGGGTCTGCAGATACGCAGTATTTT
CASSFGLAGSADTQYF
>many|TRBJ2-1|TRBD2|TRBV11-3
TGTGCCAGCAGCCATGCGGGGGGGCCGCGATCCTACAATGAGCAGTTCTTC
CASSHAGGPRSYNEQFF
>medium-sized|TRBJ1-1|.|TRBV7-9
TGTGCCAGCAGCTTAGTAGGGTACACTGAAGCTTTCTTT
CASSLVGYTEAFF
>medium-sized|TRBJ1-1|.|TRBV3-1
TGTGCCAGCAGCCAACGGGCCAGAGCTTTCTTT
CASSQRARAFF
>many|TRBJ1-1|TRBD1|TRBV6-6
TGTGCCAGCAGTTACCCGGAAGGACAGGGGGCGTCAGCTTTCTTT
CASSYPEGQGASAFF
>medium-sized|TRBJ2-1|.|TRBV5-1
TGCGCCAGCAGCTTGGAGGGACCCTTGGCGGGTGAGCAGTTCTTC
CASSLEGPLAGEQFF
>many|TRBJ2-4|TRBD1|TRBV18
TGTGCCAGCTCACCACTTGGGACAGGGACAGCCAAAAACATTCAGTACTTC
CASSPLGTGTAKNIQYF
>few|TRBJ2-7|.|TRBV20-1
TGCAGTGCTAGAGATTCGAGGGAGCAGTACTTC
CSARDSREQYF
>medium-sized|TRBJ2-7|TRBD1|TRBV27
TGTGCCAGCGGGCAAACAGGGGCGAGGGACTACGAGCAGTACTTC
CASGQTGARDYEQYF
>many|TRBJ2-7|.|TRBV15
TGTGCCACCAGCAGAGCCCCACTTACGCCCTACGAGCAGTACTTC
CATSRAPLTPYEQYF
>large|TRBJ2-3|TRBD1|TRBV20-1
TGCAGTGCTAGGGGACAGGGACAATCAGATACGCAGTATTTT
CSARGQGQSDTQYF
>medium-sized|TRBJ2-3|.|TRBV4-3
TGCGCCAGCAGCCGTCACACATCGTCCGCCAGCACAGATACGCAGTATTTT
CASSRHTSSASTDTQYF
>medium-sized|TRBJ1-3|.|TRBV4-1
TGCGCCAGCAGCCAAGAGGCAGGGGCTGCCGGAAACACCATATATTTT
CASSQEAGAAGNTIYF
>medium-sized|TRBJ1-6|.|TRBV20-1
TGCAGTGCTAGAGATGGGCCCCCGAATAATTCACCCCTCCACTTT
CSARDGPPNNSPLHF
>medium-sized|TRBJ2-5|.|TRBV7-9
TGTGCCAGCAGCCGAGACTTTGTCCAAGAGACCCAGTACTTC
CASSRDFVQETQYF
>.|TRBJ2-5|.|TRBV6-2/TRBV6-3
TGTGCCAGCAGTTCCCCCAGGGGGGCCCAAGAGACCCAGTACTTC
CASSSPRGAQETQYF
>medium-sized|TRBJ1-1|.|TRBV20-1
TGCAGTGCTAGAGACCAGGGGCTCGGAACTGAAGCTTTCTTT
CSARDQGLGTEAFF